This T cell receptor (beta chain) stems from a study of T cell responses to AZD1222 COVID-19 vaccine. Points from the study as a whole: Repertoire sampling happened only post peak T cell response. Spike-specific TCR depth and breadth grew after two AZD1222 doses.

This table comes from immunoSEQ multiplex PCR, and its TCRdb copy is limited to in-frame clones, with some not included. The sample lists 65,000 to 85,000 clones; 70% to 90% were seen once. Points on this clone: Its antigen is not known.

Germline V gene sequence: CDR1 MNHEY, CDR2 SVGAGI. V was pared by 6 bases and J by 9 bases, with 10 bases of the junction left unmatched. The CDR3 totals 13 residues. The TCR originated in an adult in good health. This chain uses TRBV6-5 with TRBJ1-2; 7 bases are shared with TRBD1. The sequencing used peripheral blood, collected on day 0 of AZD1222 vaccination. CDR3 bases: TGTGCCAGCAGGCTAACAGGGGAGCTGAGCTACACCTTC. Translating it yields CASRLTGELSYTF.